Listed here is a single TCR beta chain. Its binding antigen is unknown. No much larger clone exists at a distance of one base, and base qualities are not known. This sample's time point label indicates: pretreatment peripheral blood. A cohort of 30 or so patients with locally advanced or metastatic urothelial carcinoma, treated at Memorial Sloan Kettering on a trial protocol, was included. Peripheral blood mononuclear cells were collected pretreatment and during treatment, at between 1 and 8 total time points per patient. The Qiagen DNeasy Blood extraction kit was used to purify genomic DNA from total PBMCs and tumor samples. PBMCs were collected pretreatment and during treatment, and were isolated and stored as previously described. These data belong to a study of PD-L1 blockade in urothelial cancer (dated 2017 in TCRdb). Looking at the study overall: Therapy was started in the mid-2010s for all patients, and atezolizumab 1,200 mg was administered intravenously every 3 weeks. About 90% of the roughly 30 patients were identified as males with urothelial cancer of bladder origin, and a prior smoking history was reported by 18 of 29 patients. Patients had an ECOG performance status of 0 or 1 and had received between 0 and 3 prior chemotherapy regimens. Blood samples were analyzed at 3 weeks after treatment start (second dose) and at 6 weeks after treatment start. Pretreatment blood TCR-seq was available for twenty-nine patients, at least one posttreatment blood collection was obtained for roughly 24 patients, and tumor TCR-seq was available for roughly 24 patients. Somatic, immune and clinical correlates of response to PD-L1 blockade with atezolizumab in urothelial cancer were the focus of an exploratory multi-omic analysis. Nine or ten patients reached durable clinical benefit, while some 21 patients did not. Blood samples yielded a median of around 150,000 T cells and roughly 80,000 unique TCRs, with median clonality roughly 0.084. Pretreatment tumor samples, along with matched peripheral blood collected serially before and after atezolizumab treatment, underwent TCR sequencing. In the same patients, whole exome sequencing and RNA sequencing of pretreatment tumors were performed in addition to TCR sequencing. Durable clinical benefit meant progression-free survival longer than 6 months, and TCR features were also tested against progression-free and overall survival.

Trimming accounts for 1 base at V and 6 bases at J, while the number of junction bases matched to no gene is 2. The germline V gene (reference sequence) provides CDR1 SEHNR and CDR2 FQNEAQ. There are 15 amino acids in the CDR3, from cysteine to phenylalanine inclusive. The entry retains the CDR3 DNA only, 45 bases that are in frame from base 1. To estimate absolute template abundance from read counts, synthetic TCR analog templates were spiked into each PCR. TCRbeta CDR3 regions were amplified from genomic DNA with bias-controlled V and J gene primers using the immunoSEQ assay. Rearranged TCRbeta segments were sequenced at approximately 20X coverage. For the original study's pipeline: Sequencing errors were corrected by clustering, and CDR3s were annotated against IMGT so that V, D and J genes could be assigned. Downstream analyses used only productive TCRbeta rearrangements, leaving out any out-of-frame or stop-codon sequences. Clonality was calculated as one minus the Shannon entropy normalized by the log of the number of unique productive sequences. Clones differing between time points or between blood and tumor were identified using Fisher's exact test with Benjamini-Hochberg correction, with an adjusted p below 0.01 applied as the threshold. Not all clones reach the TCRdb copy of this immuneACCESS table, which keeps in-frame sequences only. Checked studies attribute under half of the gap to unresolved V genes and leave the rest unexplained. D and trimming come from the DNA, and the V and J calls and clone size come from that table. Across this sample there are about 74,000 clones, with roughly 90% seen only once. 4.5% of the sample is taken by the ten largest.

General conclusions and limits of the study: Improved progression-free and overall survival was associated with having pretreatment peripheral blood TCR clonality below the median. Patients with durable benefit showed greater expansion of tumor-associated TCR clones in peripheral blood 3 weeks after starting treatment (n = 22, p = 0.022). Because of the small sample size (n of about 30) and the many exploratory analyses performed, the results are intended to be regarded as hypothesis-generating.

Specimen: PBMCs, collected around atezolizumab (anti-PD-L1) treatment. The TCR comes from a man in his sixties or seventies with urothelial cancer. The sequence is built from TRBV7-9 and TRBJ2-1; 11 junctional bases match TRBD2. The CDR3 amino acid sequence is: CASSLELAGVNEQFF. In nucleotide form, the sequence is TGTGCCAGCAGCTTAGAACTAGCGGGGGTCAATGAGCAGTTCTTC.